The clone carrying this T cell receptor (beta chain) was picked up many times. J gave up 6 bases and V 6 bases, and 11 bases lay outside the gene matches. The CDR3 consists of 14 residues. Germline assignment: CDR1 SGHNT and CDR2 YENEEA. The data were taken from a study of T cells in Graves' hyperthyroidism and ophthalmopathy. What was amplified from RNA transcripts were TCR beta CDR3 regions. Primed by the HTBI set, a first-round RT-PCR was run on the TCR CDR3. Each CDR3 protein gets one entry after TCRdb re-called the multiplex PCR reads with MiXCR. The profile shows approximately 640,000 distinct CDR3 sequences, about a sixth of them singletons.

This clonotype originated in a young woman with Graves' hyperthyroidism. The J gene is TRBJ2-7, the V gene TRBV11-3, with 7 positions matching TRBD1. The sample consisted of blood. In nucleotides, the CDR3 is TGTGCCAGCAGTGAGACAGGGATAACCGGCGAGCAGTACTTC. Translated: CASSETGITGEQYF.